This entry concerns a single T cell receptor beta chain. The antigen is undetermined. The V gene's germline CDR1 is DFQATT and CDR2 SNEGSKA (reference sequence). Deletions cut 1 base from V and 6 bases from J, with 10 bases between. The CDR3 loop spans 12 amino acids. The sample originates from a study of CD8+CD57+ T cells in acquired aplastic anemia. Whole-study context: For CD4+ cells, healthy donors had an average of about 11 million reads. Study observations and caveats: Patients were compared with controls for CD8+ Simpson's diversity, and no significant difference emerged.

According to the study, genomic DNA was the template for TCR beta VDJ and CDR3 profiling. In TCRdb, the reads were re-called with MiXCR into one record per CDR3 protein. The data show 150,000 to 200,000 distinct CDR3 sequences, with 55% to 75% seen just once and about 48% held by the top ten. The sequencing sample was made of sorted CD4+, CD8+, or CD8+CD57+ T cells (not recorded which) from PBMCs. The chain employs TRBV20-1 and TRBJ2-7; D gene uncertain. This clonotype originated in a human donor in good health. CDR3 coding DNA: TGCAGTGCTAGAGGGGCAGGATGCGAGCAGTACTTC. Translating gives CSARGAGCEQYF.